The 8 T cell receptor beta chains below come from one sample, sequenced in a study of shared clonotypes between healthy human individuals. Produced via immunoSEQ multiplex PCR; TCRdb's table is partial and in-frame only. The data contain about 1 million clones, roughly 70% of them singletons. Sequenced sample: memory CD4+ T cells sorted from blood. The subset is: CD45RA-negative fraction. The receptor set was obtained from a man aged 18 to 35 in good health.

This clone showed up just a few times. The rearrangement uses TRBV30 and TRBJ1-1; 11 nucleotides match TRBD1. CDR3 size: 14 residues. V trimming: 3 bases; J trimming: 11 bases; junction bases outside the gene matches: 11. CDR1 and CDR2 from the germline V gene are GTSNPN and SVGIG (reference sequence). In DNA form, the CDR3 reads TGTGCCTGGAGGGCCCCGGACAGGGGGCTTGAGGCTTTCTTT. It is translated as CAWRAPDRGLEAFF. Looking up the rest from reference TRBV30 and TRBJ1-1 gives the full variable domain: SQTIHQWPATLVQPVGSPLSLECTVEGTSNPNLYWYRQAAGRGLQLLFYSVGIGQISSEVPQNLSASRPQDRQFILSSKKLLLSDSGFYLCAWRAPDRGLEAFFGQGTRLTVV.

This chain joins TRBV7-2 and TRBJ2-7; D remains unclear. Germline V gene data show CDR1 as SGHTA and CDR2 as FQGNSA. This CDR3 spans 14 amino acids. Trimming stripped 5 bases from V and 2 bases from J, with 13 bases between. CDR3: CASSPFVQAYEQYF. In nucleotides, the CDR3 is TGTGCCAGCAGCCCCTTTGTCCAAGCCTACGAGCAGTACTTC.

J is TRBJ1-3 and V is TRBV5-1, with 9 bases that match TRBD1. The CDR3 contains 14 residues. V was clipped by 5 bases and J by 7 bases; unmatched bases: 7. Germline lookup yields CDR1 SGHRS and CDR2 YFSETQ. CDR3 sequence reads: CASSSTGGVNTIYF. For the CDR3, the DNA is TGCGCCAGCAGTTCAACAGGGGGCGTGAACACCATATATTTT.

This clone was recorded only once. J is TRBJ2-7 and V is TRBV7-2; possibly TRBD1 or TRBD2 for D (5 bases each). The germline V gene encodes CDR1 SGHTA and CDR2 FQGNSA. The CDR3 runs to 14 residues. V lost 1 base and J 2 bases, leaving 9 bases between the germline ends. The CDR3 here is CASSLEQEAYEQYF. CDR3 sequence (DNA): TGTGCCAGCAGCTTAGAACAGGAGGCCTACGAGCAGTACTTC.

The chain combines TRBV6-1 with TRBJ2-5, with D hard to call. The length of the CDR3 is 16 residues. Germline V lookup: CDR1 MNHNS, CDR2 SASEGT. The V end was cut by 1 base, the J end by 5 bases, with 17 bases between. The CDR3 here is CASSEGATRTGETQYF. The CDR3 DNA follows: TGTGCCAGCAGTGAAGGGGCCACCAGGACGGGTGAGACCCAGTACTTC.

As for this clone: The sample has other DNA sequences that encode this CDR3 too. This chain links TRBV7-9 with TRBJ2-1, with 7 bases that match TRBD2. CDR1 SEHNR and CDR2 FQNEAQ come from the germline V gene (reference sequence). This CDR3 is built from 15 residues. V shed 3 bases, J shed 6 bases, and the junction held 8 bases outside the gene matches. The CDR3 DNA reads TGTGCCAGCAGCTTGGCCCTAGCGGAAGGCAATGAGCAGTTCTTC. Translated: CASSLALAEGNEQFF.

This chain connects TRBV19 to TRBJ1-1; D is perhaps TRBD1 (6 bases). The CDR3 sequence is 14 residues long. CDR1 and CDR2 from the germline V gene are LNHDA and SQIVND (reference sequence). V was trimmed by 10 bases and J by 8 bases, leaving 23 bases between them. This CDR3 reads CATPHPDRQWEAFF. For the CDR3, the DNA is TGTGCCACCCCGCACCCCGACAGGCAGTGGGAAGCTTTCTTT.

The CDR3 region is CASSLDRAGELFF. Here the CDR3 DNA reads TGTGCCAGCAGCTTAGATCGGGCCGGGGAGCTGTTTTTT. This sequence joins TRBV11-2 and TRBJ2-2, with D unresolved. V lost 0 bases to trimming and J lost 6 bases, with 5 bases between them. Germline CDR1 SGHAT, CDR2 FQNNGV. There are 13 residues in the CDR3.